This TCR beta chain was found in a study of blood T cell repertoires in COVID-19. Overall study: Donors in the United States, Italy and Spain gave samples during acute or convalescent COVID-19. Nucleic acid was either cDNA or gDNA, and it came from T cells, B-cell-depleted T cells, or PBMCs.

Germline CDR1 is SNHLY and CDR2 is FYNNEI. The V segment lost 7 bases and the J segment 3 bases; nucleotides outside the gene matches: 5. This CDR3 is built from 14 residues. Per the authors' pipeline: The assay estimated nucleated cells by amplifying reference gene primers. Profiled with immunoSEQ multiplex PCR; TCRdb holds only in-frame clones, not every one. V and J calls and clone size are copied from that table; D and trimming were computed from the DNA. The sample includes tens of thousands of clones, around four fifths of them seen just once. The clonotype comes from a man at least 80 years old with active or convalescent COVID-19. The genes are TRBV2 and TRBJ2-2, with 7 bases identical to TRBD1. The sequenced sample consisted of peripheral blood. CDR3 nucleotide sequence: TGTGCCAGCAAAACCGACAGGGACACCGGGGAGCTGTTTTTT. This encodes CASKTDRDTGELFF.